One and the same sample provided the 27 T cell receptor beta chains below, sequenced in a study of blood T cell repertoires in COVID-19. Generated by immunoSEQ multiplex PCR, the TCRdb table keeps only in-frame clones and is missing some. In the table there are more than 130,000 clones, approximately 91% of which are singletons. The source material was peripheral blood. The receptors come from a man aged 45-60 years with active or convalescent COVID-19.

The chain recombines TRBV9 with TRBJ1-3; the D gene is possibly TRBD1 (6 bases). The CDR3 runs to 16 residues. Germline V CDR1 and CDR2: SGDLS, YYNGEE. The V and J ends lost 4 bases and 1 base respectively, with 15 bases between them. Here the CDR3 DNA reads TGTGCCAGCAGCTTGACAACAGGGCATTCTGGAAACACCATATATTTT. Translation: CASSLTTGHSGNTIYF.

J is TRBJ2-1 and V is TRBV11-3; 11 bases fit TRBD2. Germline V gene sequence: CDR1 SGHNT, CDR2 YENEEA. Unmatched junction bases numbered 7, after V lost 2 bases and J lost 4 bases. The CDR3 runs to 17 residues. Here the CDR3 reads CASSLLGLAGGYNEQFF. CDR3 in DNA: TGTGCCAGCAGCTTACTGGGGCTAGCGGGAGGATACAATGAGCAGTTCTTC. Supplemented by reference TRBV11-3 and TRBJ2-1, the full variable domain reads EAGVVQSPRYKIIEKKQPVAFWCNPISGHNTLYWYLQNLGQGPELLIRYENEEAVDDSQLPKDRFSAERLKGVDSTLKIQPAELGDSAVYLCASSLLGLAGGYNEQFFGPGTRLTVL.

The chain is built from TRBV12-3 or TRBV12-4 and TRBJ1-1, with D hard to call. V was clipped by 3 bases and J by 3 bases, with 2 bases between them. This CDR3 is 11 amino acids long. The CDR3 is CASSFDTEAFF. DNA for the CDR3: TGTGCCAGCAGTTTCGACACTGAAGCTTTCTTT.

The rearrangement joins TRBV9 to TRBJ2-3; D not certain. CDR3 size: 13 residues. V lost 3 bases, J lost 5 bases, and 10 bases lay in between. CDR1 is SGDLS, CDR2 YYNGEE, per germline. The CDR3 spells CASSGHTGDTQYF. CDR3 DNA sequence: TGTGCCAGCAGCGGGCATACGGGAGATACGCAGTATTTT.

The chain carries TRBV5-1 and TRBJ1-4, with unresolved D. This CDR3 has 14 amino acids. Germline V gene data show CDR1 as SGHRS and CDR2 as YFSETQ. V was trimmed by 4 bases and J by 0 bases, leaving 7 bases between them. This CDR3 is CASSPLATNEKLFF. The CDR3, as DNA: TGCGCCAGCAGCCCCCTTGCAACTAATGAAAAACTGTTTTTT. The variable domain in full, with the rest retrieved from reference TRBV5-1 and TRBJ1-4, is KAGVTQTPRYLIKTRGQQVTLSCSPISGHRSVSWYQQTPGQGLQFLFEYFSETQRNKGNFPGRFSGRQFSNSRSEMNVSTLELGDSALYLCASSPLATNEKLFFGSGTQLSVL.

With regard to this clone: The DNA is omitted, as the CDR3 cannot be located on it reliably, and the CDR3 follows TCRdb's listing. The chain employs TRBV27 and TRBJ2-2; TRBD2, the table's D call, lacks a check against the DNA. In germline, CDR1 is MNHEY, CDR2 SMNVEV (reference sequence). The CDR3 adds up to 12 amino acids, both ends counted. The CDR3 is CASSFGAGELFF.

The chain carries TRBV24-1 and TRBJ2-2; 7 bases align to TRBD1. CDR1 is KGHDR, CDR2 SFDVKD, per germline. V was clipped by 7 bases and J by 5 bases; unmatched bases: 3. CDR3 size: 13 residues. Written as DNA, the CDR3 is TGTGCCACCAGGGCAGGGGGAACCGGGGAGCTGTTTTTT. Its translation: CATRAGGTGELFF.

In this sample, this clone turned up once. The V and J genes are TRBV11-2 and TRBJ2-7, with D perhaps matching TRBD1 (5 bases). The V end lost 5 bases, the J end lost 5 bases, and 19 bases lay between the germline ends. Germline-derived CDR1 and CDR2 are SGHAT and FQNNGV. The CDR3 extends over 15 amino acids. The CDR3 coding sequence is TGTGCCAGCAGCCCTTTCGGGCAGGGTATGGACGAGCAGTACTTC. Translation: CASSPFGQGMDEQYF.

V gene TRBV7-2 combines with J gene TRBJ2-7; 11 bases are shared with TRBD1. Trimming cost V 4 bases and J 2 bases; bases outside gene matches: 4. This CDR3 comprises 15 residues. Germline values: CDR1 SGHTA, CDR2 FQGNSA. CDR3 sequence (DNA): TGTGCCAGCAGCTCCCCGGGACAGGGGGCCTACGAGCAGTACTTC. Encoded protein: CASSSPGQGAYEQYF.

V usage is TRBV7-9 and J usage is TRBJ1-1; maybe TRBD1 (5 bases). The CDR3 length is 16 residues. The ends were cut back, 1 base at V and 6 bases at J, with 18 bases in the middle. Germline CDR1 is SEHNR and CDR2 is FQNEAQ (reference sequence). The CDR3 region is CASSLETGGYSAEAFF. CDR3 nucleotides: TGTGCCAGCAGCTTAGAAACGGGGGGGTACAGCGCTGAAGCTTTCTTT.

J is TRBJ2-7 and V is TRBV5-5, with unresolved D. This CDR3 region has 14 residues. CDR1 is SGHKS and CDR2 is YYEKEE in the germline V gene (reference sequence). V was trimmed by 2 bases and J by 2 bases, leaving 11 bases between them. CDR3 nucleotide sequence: TGTGCCAGCAGCTTTCGAGGCACCGCCTACGAGCAGTACTTC. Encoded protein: CASSFRGTAYEQYF.

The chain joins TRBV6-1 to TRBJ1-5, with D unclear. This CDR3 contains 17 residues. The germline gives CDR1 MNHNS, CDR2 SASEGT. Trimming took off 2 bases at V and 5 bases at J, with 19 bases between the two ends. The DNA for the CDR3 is TGTGCCAGCAGTGAACTAGGGAGGACCTTGGCCGATCAGCCCCAGCATTTT. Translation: CASSELGRTLADQPQHF.

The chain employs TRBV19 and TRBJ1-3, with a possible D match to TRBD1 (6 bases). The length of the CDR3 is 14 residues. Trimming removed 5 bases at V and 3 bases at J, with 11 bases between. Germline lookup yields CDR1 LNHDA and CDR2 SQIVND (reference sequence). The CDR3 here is CASSSTGSGNTIYF. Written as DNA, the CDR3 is TGTGCCAGTAGTTCCACAGGGAGTGGAAACACCATATATTTT.

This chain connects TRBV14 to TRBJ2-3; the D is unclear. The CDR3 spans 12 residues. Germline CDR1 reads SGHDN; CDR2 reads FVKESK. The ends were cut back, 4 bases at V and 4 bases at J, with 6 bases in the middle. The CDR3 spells CASSPYSDTQYF. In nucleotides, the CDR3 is TGTGCCAGCAGCCCTTATTCAGATACGCAGTATTTT.

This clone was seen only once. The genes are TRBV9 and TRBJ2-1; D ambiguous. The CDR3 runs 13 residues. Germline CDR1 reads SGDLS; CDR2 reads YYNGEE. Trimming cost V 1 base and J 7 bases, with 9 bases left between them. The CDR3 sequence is CASSVLAGNEQFF. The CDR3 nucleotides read TGTGCCAGCAGCGTATTAGCCGGGAATGAGCAGTTCTTC. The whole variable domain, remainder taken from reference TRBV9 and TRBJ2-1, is DSGVTQTPKHLITATGQRVTLRCSPRSGDLSVYWYQQSLDQGLQFLIQYYNGEERAKGNILERFSAQQFPDLHSELNLSSLELGDSALYFCASSVLAGNEQFFGPGTRLTVL.

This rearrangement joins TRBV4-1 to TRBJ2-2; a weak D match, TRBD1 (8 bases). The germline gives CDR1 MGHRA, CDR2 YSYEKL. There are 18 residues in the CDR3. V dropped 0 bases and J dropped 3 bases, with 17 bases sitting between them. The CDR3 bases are TGCGCCAGCAGCCAAGACAGGGGGCGCGGGGGATACACCGGGGAGCTGTTTTTT. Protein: CASSQDRGRGGYTGELFF.

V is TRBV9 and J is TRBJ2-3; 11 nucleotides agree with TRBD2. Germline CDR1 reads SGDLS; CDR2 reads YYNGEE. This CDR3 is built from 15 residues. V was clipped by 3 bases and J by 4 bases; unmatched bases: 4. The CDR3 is CASSETSGTPDTQYF. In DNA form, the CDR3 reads TGTGCCAGCAGCGAGACTAGCGGGACACCAGATACGCAGTATTTT.

Written as DNA, the CDR3 is TGTGCCAGCGGCGGGAGTCTGCCAGATACGCAGTATTTT. The encoded protein is CASGGSLPDTQYF. The chain carries TRBV2 and TRBJ2-3, with 7 positions matching TRBD2. J was trimmed by 4 bases and V by 8 bases; bases with no gene match: 6. CDR3 length: 13 residues. Per the germline V gene, CDR1 is SNHLY and CDR2 is FYNNEI.

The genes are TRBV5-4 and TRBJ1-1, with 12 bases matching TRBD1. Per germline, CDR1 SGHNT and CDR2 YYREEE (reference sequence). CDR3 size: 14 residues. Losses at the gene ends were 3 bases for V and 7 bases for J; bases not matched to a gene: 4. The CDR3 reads CASSWGQGAGEAFF. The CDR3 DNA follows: TGTGCCAGCAGCTGGGGACAGGGGGCAGGTGAAGCTTTCTTT.

For the CDR3, the DNA is TGTGCCAGCAGCTTAGGAGGGGGCTCGGAGACCCAGTACTTC. Protein sequence: CASSLGGGSETQYF. This chain links TRBV7-3 with TRBJ2-5, with D perhaps TRBD1 (7 bases). CDR3 length: 14 amino acids. CDR1 is SGHTA and CDR2 is FQGTGA in the germline V gene. Trimming shortened V by 2 bases and J by 5 bases, and 12 bases separated the two germline ends. Complete variable domain (other parts from reference TRBV7-3 and TRBJ2-5): GAGVSQTPSNKVTEKGKYVELRCDPISGHTALYWYRQSLGQGPEFLIYFQGTGAADDSGLPNDRFFAVRPEGSVSTLKIQRTERGDSAVYLCASSLGGGSETQYFGPGTRLLVL.

Written as DNA, the CDR3 is TGTGCCAGCAGCCCGAGGGCCCCGGGATCCTACGAGCAGTACTTC. It encodes CASSPRAPGSYEQYF. The chain is built from TRBV5-4 and TRBJ2-7, with D tentatively TRBD2 (5 bases). Trimming removed 4 bases at V and 1 base at J, with 15 bases between. The V gene's germline CDR1 is SGHNT and CDR2 YYREEE (reference sequence). The CDR3 is 15 residues long.

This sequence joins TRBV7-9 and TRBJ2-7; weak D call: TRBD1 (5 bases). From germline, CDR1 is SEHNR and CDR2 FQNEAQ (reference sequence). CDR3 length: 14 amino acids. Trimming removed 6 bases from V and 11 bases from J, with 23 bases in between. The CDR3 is CASSHGANLRDEYF. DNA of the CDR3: TGTGCCAGCAGTCATGGGGCAAACCTACGAGATGAGTACTTC.

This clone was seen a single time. The CDR3 here is CASAAGASYEQYF. CDR3 sequence (DNA): TGTGCCAGCGCGGCGGGGGCATCCTACGAGCAGTACTTC. The chain links TRBV6-5 to TRBJ2-7; possible D gene TRBD2, 7 bases. Germline loops: CDR1 MNHEY, CDR2 SVGAGI. The V gene lost 8 bases and the J gene lost 1 base, with 12 bases spanning the gap. The CDR3 contains 13 residues.

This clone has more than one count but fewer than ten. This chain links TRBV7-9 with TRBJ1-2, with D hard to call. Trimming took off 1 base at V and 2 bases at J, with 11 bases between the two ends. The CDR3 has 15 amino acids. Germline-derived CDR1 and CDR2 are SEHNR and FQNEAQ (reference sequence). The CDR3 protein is CASSLGETPNYGYTF. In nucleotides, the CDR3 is TGTGCCAGCAGCTTAGGAGAAACCCCAAACTATGGCTACACCTTC.

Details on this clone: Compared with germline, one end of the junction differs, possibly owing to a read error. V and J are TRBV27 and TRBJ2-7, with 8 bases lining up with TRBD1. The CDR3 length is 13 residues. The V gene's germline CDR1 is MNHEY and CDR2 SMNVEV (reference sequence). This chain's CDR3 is CASRIIDRGEQYF. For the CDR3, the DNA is TGTGCCAGCCGGATAATTGACAGGGGCGAGCAATACTTC.

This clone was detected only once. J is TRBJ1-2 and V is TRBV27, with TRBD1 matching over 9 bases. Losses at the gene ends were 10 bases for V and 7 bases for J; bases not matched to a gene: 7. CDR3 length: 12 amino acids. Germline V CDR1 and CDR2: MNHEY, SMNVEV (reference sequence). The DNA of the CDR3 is TGTGCCACTTCAACAGGGGGCGGTGGCTACACCTTC. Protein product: CATSTGGGGYTF.

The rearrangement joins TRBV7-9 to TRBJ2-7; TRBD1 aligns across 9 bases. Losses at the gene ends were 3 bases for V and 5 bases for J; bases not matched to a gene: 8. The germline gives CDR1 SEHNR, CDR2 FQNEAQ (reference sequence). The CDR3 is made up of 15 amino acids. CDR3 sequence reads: CASSFGDRVKDEQYF. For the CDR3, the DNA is TGTGCCAGCAGCTTTGGGGACAGGGTAAAGGACGAGCAGTACTTC.